The present T cell receptor (beta chain) was sequenced within a study of T-cell memory formation after mild COVID-19. Regarding the study as a whole: Pre-infection memory harbored some responding clones, suggesting cross-reactive memory joined. The main location of contracting CD4+ clones was CM and EM, and that of contracting CD8+ clones was EMRA.

The table lists this clonotype with many counts. Its cognate antigen is unknown. The junction differs from germline at one of its ends, possibly a read error. Germline CDR1 is SGHNT and CDR2 is YYREEE (reference sequence). This CDR3 is built from 12 residues. It was 5'RACE with constant-segment primers that produced the TCR alpha and TCR beta cDNA libraries, which carried sample barcodes and UMIs. TCRdb re-analysed the 5' RACE reads in MiXCR, keeping a single row per CDR3 protein. This sample has more than 250,000 distinct CDR3 sequences, with about a sixth found just once. The J gene is TRBJ2-5, the V gene TRBV5-4; 9 bases line up with TRBD1. Source material: PBMCs or a T cell subset sorted from them (not recorded which). The sequence was collected from a man aged 18 to 29 who had mild COVID-19 (a few samples of this study predate the infection). Cell type and time point are not known. The CDR3 DNA reads as TGTGCCAGCAGCTTGAACCGGGACAGGGTGTTCTTC. It encodes CASSLNRDRVFF.